This TCR beta chain derives from a study of T cell clonality in common variable immunodeficiency. V gave up 2 bases and J gave up 2 bases, with 7 bases separating them. The CDR3 runs to 12 residues. Germline CDR1 and CDR2: GTSNPN and SVGIG (reference sequence). Study conclusions and caveats: CVID subjects shared fewer TCRbeta clones than healthy controls did. Common variable immunodeficiency TCR beta sequences reportedly had fewer deletions and N-nucleotide insertions.

This clone was recorded many times. Its antigen is still unknown. The CDR3 extends 3 residues past the end of the read, so its final part is completed from the germline J gene. Patients and controls were mostly of Caucasian heritage. CVID and control samples used equivalent genomic DNA input. Clones were read by immunoSEQ multiplex PCR, and TCRdb kept only the in-frame ones, dropping some. Altogether about 52,000 clones were found in the sample, and no singletons occur. This TCR was sampled from a person between 18 and 70 years old in good health. V and J are TRBV30 and TRBJ2-7; no clear D. Sequenced material: peripheral blood mononuclear cells. Incomplete CDR3 DNA: TGTGCCTGGAGTAGGTTCGCCTACGAG. Encoded protein: CAWSRFAYE. The whole CDR3 protein is CAWSRFAYEQYF.